This TCR beta chain came from a study of cytomegalovirus exposure and HLA in healthy donors. Study-level results: Reports indicate that TCR beta sequences accurately predicted the HLA-A and HLA-B alleles of most subjects. Later analysis suggested links between common viral pathogens and several top significant clusters. In a later analysis, DRB1 alleles had the most associated TCRs; HLA-C alleles the fewest. In an earlier analysis, productive rearrangement rates for most beta V segments clustered near 87% or 30%.

Germline CDR1 and CDR2: MNHEY and SMNVEV (reference sequence). V lost 10 bases and J lost 6, with 12 bases in between. The CDR3 is made up of 11 amino acids. PCR involved 60 Vbeta and 13 Jbeta primers. Only in-frame clones appear in the TCRdb table, and some are missing; sequencing was by immunoSEQ multiplex PCR. This table has 120,000 or so clones, around 70% appearing once. This clone came up once. Antigen specificity is unknown. The V and J genes are TRBV27 and TRBJ1-2; TRBD1 is a possible D gene (5 bases). The sample was PBMCs. This TCR derives from a woman in her thirties or forties in good health and CMV-seropositive. CDR3 nucleotides: TGTGCCACCAAGGGGTACGATGGCTACACCTTC. Protein sequence: CATKGYDGYTF.